This is a list of T cell receptor beta chains from one sample in a study of T cell repertoires in cytomegalovirus infection. Their specific antigens are unknown. TCRdb re-derived calls from the reads in MiXCR, one entry per CDR3 protein. The table includes about 330,000 distinct CDR3 sequences, roughly a third detected once. Source: cultured PBMCs, taken from culture after CMV antigen stimulation. All receptors derive from a human donor in good health (CMV status not recorded). Some clones in this sample may be carry-over from other donors' samples. Each CDR3 is given with its conserved first and last residue. The D gene is left open where the match is weak. A clone size is listed for some rows: how often the clone was seen (once, few, many), or a class if it is expanded.

d_call j_call clone_size v_call cdr3_aa cdr3_nt
TRBD1 TRBJ1-1 NA TRBV7-9 CASSSAPGQGIPEAFF TGTGCCAGCAGCTCGGCCCCGGGACAGGGTATCCCTGAAGCTTTCTTT
NA TRBJ1-3 NA TRBV30 CAWTLTVGNTIYF TGTGCCTGGACTCTCACTGTCGGAAACACCATATATTTT
NA TRBJ2-2 NA TRBV6-1 CASSPGAVGELFF TGTGCCAGCAGCCCGGGGGCGGTCGGGGAGCTGTTTTTT
NA TRBJ1-1 NA TRBV27 CASSLRQAWTEAFF TGTGCCAGCAGTTTGAGACAGGCCTGGACTGAAGCTTTCTTT
NA TRBJ1-2 NA TRBV15 CATSRGGGYTF TGTGCCACCAGCAGAGGGGGAGGCTACACCTTC
NA TRBJ2-2 few TRBV28 CASSQTWDTGELFF TGTGCCAGCAGTCAAACCTGGGACACCGGGGAGCTGTTTTTT
NA TRBJ2-3 many TRBV7-2 CASSLNTWPDTQYF TGTGCCAGCAGCTTAAACACTTGGCCAGATACGCAGTATTTT
NA TRBJ1-1 few TRBV6-2/TRBV6-3 CASSFDGGGTEAFF TGTGCCAGCAGCTTCGACGGCGGGGGGACTGAAGCTTTCTTT
TRBD1 TRBJ1-5 NA TRBV11-2 CASSYDAGGSQPQHF TGTGCCAGCAGCTACGATGCAGGGGGGAGTCAGCCCCAGCATTTT
TRBD2 TRBJ2-7 few TRBV6-1 CASSELPGLAGGEQYF TGTGCCAGCAGTGAACTCCCTGGACTAGCGGGAGGCGAGCAGTACTTC
NA TRBJ2-5 few TRBV7-2 CASSPDLGTQYF TGTGCCAGCAGTCCCGACTTGGGGACCCAGTACTTC
NA TRBJ1-3 few TRBV7-2 CASSLSGKYTIYF TGTGCCAGCAGCTTGTCAGGGAAATACACCATATATTTT
TRBD1 TRBJ1-1 NA TRBV5-6 CASSFGTGMSTEAFF TGTGCCAGCAGCTTCGGGACAGGGATGAGCACTGAAGCTTTCTTT
TRBD2 TRBJ2-3 once TRBV4-1 CASSQPGLALDTQYF TGCGCCAGCAGCCAACCGGGACTAGCGCTAGATACGCAGTATTTT
NA TRBJ1-1 many TRBV7-2 CASSPGRVWGTEAFF TGTGCCAGCAGCCCAGGGAGGGTTTGGGGCACTGAAGCTTTCTTT
NA TRBJ2-7 many TRBV7-2 CASSLTGGADYEQYF TGTGCCAGCAGCTTGACTGGCGGGGCGGATTACGAGCAGTACTTC
NA TRBJ1-5 few TRBV6-5 CASSYVSFGQPNQPQHF TGTGCCAGCAGTTACGTTTCTTTTGGGCAGCCCAATCAGCCCCAGCATTTT
NA TRBJ1-1 few TRBV4-3 CASKTGPNTEAFF TGCGCCAGCAAGACAGGACCGAACACTGAAGCTTTCTTT
TRBD1 TRBJ1-2 NA TRBV28 CASSSDRLAYGYTF TGTGCCAGCAGTTCGGACAGGTTGGCCTATGGCTACACCTTC
NA TRBJ2-4 NA TRBV28 CASSLDSVAKNIQYF TGTGCCAGCAGTCTGGACAGTGTAGCCAAAAACATTCAGTACTTC
NA TRBJ1-6 NA TRBV7-9 CASRRGGSPLHF TGTGCCAGCAGAAGAGGGGGGTCACCCCTCCACTTT
TRBD2 TRBJ2-5 few TRBV18 CASSPLSAGGGETQYF TGCGCCAGCTCACCACTATCAGCGGGAGGAGGAGAGACCCAGTACTTC
TRBD2 TRBJ2-1 many TRBV11-3 CASSYSGRPSAYNEQFF TGTGCCAGCAGTTATAGCGGGAGGCCTTCCGCCTACAATGAGCAGTTCTTC
TRBD2 TRBJ2-3 many TRBV7-2 CASSPLVGLERTDTQYF TGTGCCAGCAGCCCCCTTGTGGGACTAGAGCGCACAGATACGCAGTATTTT
NA TRBJ1-2 NA TRBV19 CASSIGRPRLRDDALSANYGYTF TGTGCCAGTAGTATAGGGAGGCCGCGACTACGGGACGATGCGTTGTCGGCTAACTATGGCTACACCTTC
NA TRBJ1-5 NA TRBV6-1 CASSSGRRNQPQHF TGTGCCAGCAGTTCTGGAAGGAGGAATCAGCCCCAGCATTTT
TRBD2 TRBJ2-5 NA TRBV12-3/TRBV12-4 CASSLRSGSRETQYF TGTGCCAGCAGTTTGCGTAGCGGGTCCCGGGAGACCCAGTACTTC
NA TRBJ2-1 few TRBV6-5 CASSYSWSQSYNEQFF TGTGCCAGCAGTTACTCCTGGAGCCAGTCCTACAATGAGCAGTTCTTC
TRBD1 TRBJ1-4 NA TRBV28 CASSLSPGQGGEKLFF TGTGCCAGCAGTTTGTCTCCGGGACAGGGAGGCGAAAAACTGTTTTTT
TRBD1 TRBJ1-6 few TRBV19 CASSMRGQSENSPLHF TGTGCCAGTAGTATGAGGGGACAGTCAGAAAATTCACCCCTCCACTTT
TRBD2 TRBJ2-5 NA TRBV28 CASSSLTSGSQETQYF TGTGCCAGCAGTTCGTTGACTAGCGGGAGCCAAGAGACCCAGTACTTC
TRBD2 TRBJ2-7 NA TRBV7-6 CASLAGEGVQYF TGTGCCAGCCTAGCGGGAGAGGGGGTGCAGTACTTC
NA TRBJ1-1 NA TRBV7-2 CASTRTGAENTEAFF TGTGCCAGCACCCGGACGGGGGCAGAGAACACTGAAGCTTTCTTT
NA TRBJ1-1 NA TRBV5-1 CASSSRGYTEAFF TGCGCCAGCAGCTCCAGGGGTTACACTGAAGCTTTCTTT
TRBD1 TRBJ1-1 NA TRBV3-1 CASSHVDRGAFF TGTGCCAGCAGCCACGTCGACAGGGGAGCTTTCTTT
TRBD1 TRBJ1-5 NA TRBV12-3/TRBV12-4 CASSSSGGENQPQHF TGTGCCAGCAGTTCCTCAGGGGGGGAAAATCAGCCCCAGCATTTT
NA TRBJ2-1 NA TRBV7-8 CASSFGRSGEQFF TGTGCCAGCAGCTTTGGTCGTTCGGGAGAGCAGTTCTTC
NA TRBJ2-3 few TRBV19 CASSLSSDTQYF TGTGCCAGTAGTCTTTCCTCCGATACGCAGTATTTT